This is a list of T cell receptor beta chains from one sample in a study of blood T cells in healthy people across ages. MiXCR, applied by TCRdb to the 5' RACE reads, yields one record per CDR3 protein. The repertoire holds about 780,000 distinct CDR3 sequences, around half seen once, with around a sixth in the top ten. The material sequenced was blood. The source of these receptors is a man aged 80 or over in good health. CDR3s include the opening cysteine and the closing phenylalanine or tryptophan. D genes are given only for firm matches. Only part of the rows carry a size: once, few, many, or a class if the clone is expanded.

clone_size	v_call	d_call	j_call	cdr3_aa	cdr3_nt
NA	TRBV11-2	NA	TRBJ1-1	CASSLRRPEAFF	TGTGCCAGCAGCTTAAGAAGGCCCGAAGCTTTCTTT
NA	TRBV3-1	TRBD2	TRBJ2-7	CASSLLRESGRAVTYEQYF	TGTGCCAGCAGCCTTTTACGGGAAAGCGGGAGGGCCGTTACCTACGAGCAGTACTTC
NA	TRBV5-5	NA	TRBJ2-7	CASSLGWANSYEQYF	TGTGCCAGCAGCTTGGGTTGGGCCAACTCCTACGAGCAGTACTTC
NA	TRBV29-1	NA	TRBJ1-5	CSVAGEGQPQHF	TGCAGCGTTGCGGGGGAGGGACAGCCCCAGCATTTT
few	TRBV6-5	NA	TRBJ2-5	CASSQGGYNEQYF	TGTGCCAGCAGCCAGGGGGGGTACAATGAGCAGTACTTC
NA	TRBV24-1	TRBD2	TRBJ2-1	CATSDPLTSGYTYNEQFF	TGTGCCACCAGTGATCCCCTGACTAGCGGGTATACCTACAATGAGCAGTTCTTC
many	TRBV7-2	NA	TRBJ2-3	CASSLDPGSTDTQYF	TGTGCCAGCAGCTTAGACCCGGGGAGCACAGATACGCAGTATTTT
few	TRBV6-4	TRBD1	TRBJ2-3	CASSDQGADTQYF	TGTGCCAGCAGTGACCAGGGGGCGGATACGCAGTATTTT
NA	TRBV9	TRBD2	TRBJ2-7	CASSEGGGNYEQYF	TGTGCCAGCAGCGAGGGCGGGGGGAACTACGAGCAGTACTTC
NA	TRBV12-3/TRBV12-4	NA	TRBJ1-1	CASSLSASGAFF	TGTGCCAGCAGTTTATCGGCGAGTGGGGCTTTCTTT
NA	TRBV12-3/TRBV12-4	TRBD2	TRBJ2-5	CASSQTSGSQTQYF	TGTGCCAGCAGTCAGACTAGCGGGAGCCAGACCCAGTACTTC
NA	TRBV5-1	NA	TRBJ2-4	CASSLVGGQNIQYF	TGCGCCAGCAGCTTGGTGGGGGGCCAAAACATTCAGTACTTC
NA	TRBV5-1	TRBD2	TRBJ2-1	CASSPRSGITYNEQFF	TGCGCCAGCAGCCCCAGGAGCGGGATCACCTACAATGAGCAGTTCTTC
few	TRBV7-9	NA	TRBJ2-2	CASSLAGIGELFF	TGTGCCAGCAGCTTAGCAGGGATCGGGGAGCTGTTTTTT
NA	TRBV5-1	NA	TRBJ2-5	CASSMQRQETQYF	TGCGCCAGCAGCATGCAACGTCAAGAGACCCAGTACTTC
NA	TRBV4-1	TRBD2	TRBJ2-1	CASSQGSGVSYNEQFF	TGCGCCAGCAGCCAAGGAAGCGGGGTCTCCTACAATGAGCAGTTCTTC